This TCR beta chain was sequenced for a study of CD8 T cells in ankylosing spondylitis. Regarding the study as a whole: Reported data indicate significant enrichment of disease-linked clones within matched ankylosing spondylitis synovial fluid. Within ankylosing spondylitis blood, a TCR beta motif made up of roughly eight highly homologous variants appeared to be characteristic.

A quantitative 5'-RACE method, one with molecular barcodes, was used to make TCR beta libraries. TCRdb passed the 5' RACE reads through MiXCR, listing each CDR3 protein once. The sample lists 150,000 to 200,000 distinct CDR3 sequences, roughly 10% seen once, with about 27% in the top ten. The CDR3 is made up of 15 amino acids. V lost 6 bases, J lost 0 bases, and 14 bases lay in between. CDR1 MNHEY and CDR2 SVGEGT come from the germline V gene. About this clonotype itself: Its antigen is currently unknown.

Input material: blood, either unsorted or a sorted T cell fraction (not recorded which). The chain recombines TRBV6-2 or TRBV6-3 with TRBJ1-1; a possible D gene is TRBD1 (5 bases). This clonotype originated in a male donor with ankylosing spondylitis or in good health (not recorded which). For the CDR3, the DNA is TGTGCCAGCAGACCCTACGGAGGGGTGAACACTGAAGCTTTCTTT. Protein product: CASRPYGGVNTEAFF.